This T cell receptor (beta chain) appears in the sequencing data of a study of regulatory T cells in long-lasting Graves disease. Study-level points and caveats: Newly diagnosed disease favored TRBV20-1 and TRBJ2-1 over persistent disease.

Sequencing libraries for TCR beta were prepared with iRepertoire HTBI primers and Arm-PCR of CDR3 regions. Original handling: Segment identification across samples yielded around 64 TRBV and some 13 TRBJ segments. A single record per CDR3 protein comes from TCRdb applying MiXCR to the multiplex PCR reads. The V and J calls shown here were made by TCRdb, not taken from the authors' results. The data show under 450,000 distinct CDR3 sequences, roughly 24% seen once. In germline, CDR1 is SGHRS, CDR2 YFSETQ. This CDR3 contains 15 residues. J lost 4 bases, V lost 0 bases, and 0 bases had no gene match. As for time point: persistent/refractory GD, antithyroid drugs over 5 years with positive TRAb. Generation of the TCR library employed RNA extracted from PBMCs. The EDTA tubes were filled with about 9 milliliters of drawn peripheral blood. This clonotype was recorded a few times. Its antigen is still unknown.

This sequence originates from a woman aged 40 to 55 with Graves disease. The sequencing used peripheral blood mononuclear cells (PBMCs), collected when the disease was refractory, from a patient treated with antithyroid drugs. The chain recombines TRBV5-1 with TRBJ2-5, with 13 bases matching TRBD2. The CDR3 coding sequence is TGCGCCAGCAGCTTGGGGACTAGCGGGAGAGAGACCCAGTACTTC. Amino acid sequence: CASSLGTSGRETQYF.